Below, one TCR beta chain is given with its context. Trimming at V came to 3 bases and at J to 3 bases, leaving 5 bases not matched to a gene. Germline assignment: CDR1 KGHDR and CDR2 SFDVKD. The CDR3 loop spans 15 amino acids. Produced via immunoSEQ multiplex PCR; TCRdb's table is partial and in-frame only. Here the sample spans about 55,000 clones, 65% to 90% being singletons. This entry is derived from a study of blood T cell repertoires in COVID-19. This TCR was sampled from a human donor in a cohort sampled during active COVID-19. The material sequenced was peripheral blood. The V and J genes are TRBV24-1 and TRBJ2-7; 9 bases line up with TRBD1. The CDR3 DNA reads TGTGCCACCAGTGATCCCGGGACAGGGAACTACGAGCAGTACTTC. Encoded protein: CATSDPGTGNYEQYF.